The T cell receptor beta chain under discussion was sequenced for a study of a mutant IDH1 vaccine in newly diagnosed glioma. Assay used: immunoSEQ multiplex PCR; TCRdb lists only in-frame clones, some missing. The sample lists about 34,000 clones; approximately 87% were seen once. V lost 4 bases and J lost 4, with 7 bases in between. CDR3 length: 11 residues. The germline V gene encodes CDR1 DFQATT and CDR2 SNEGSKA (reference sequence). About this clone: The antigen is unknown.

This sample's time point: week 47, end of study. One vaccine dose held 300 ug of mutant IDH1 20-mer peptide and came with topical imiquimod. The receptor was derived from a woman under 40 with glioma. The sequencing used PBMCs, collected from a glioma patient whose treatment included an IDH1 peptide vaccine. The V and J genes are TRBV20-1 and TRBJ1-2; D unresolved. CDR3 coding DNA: TGCAGTGCTAAACAGTCCTATGGCTACACCTTC. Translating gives CSAKQSYGYTF.